The 10 T cell receptor beta chains in this list originate from one sample, sequenced in a study of cytomegalovirus exposure and HLA in healthy donors. This PCR relied on a set of 60 Vbeta primers and 13 Jbeta primers. TCRdb's table, derived via immunoSEQ multiplex PCR, lists solely in-frame clones and lacks some. In the table there are 100,000 to 150,000 clones, around 77% of which are singletons. Specimen: PBMCs. The receptors come from a woman aged 45 to 65 in good health and CMV-seronegative.

V usage is TRBV6-5 and J usage is TRBJ1-5; no clear D gene. Trimming took 5 bases from V and 3 from J, leaving 8 bases between them. The CDR3 has 13 residues. Germline CDR1 reads MNHEY; CDR2 reads SVGAGI. CDR3 sequence reads: CASSITDNQPQHF. The DNA for the CDR3 is TGTGCCAGCAGTATAACAGACAATCAGCCCCAGCATTTT.

This clone has at least ten counts. J is TRBJ2-7 and V is TRBV11-3, with a tentative D call TRBD1 (6 bases). V was pared by 5 bases and J by 0 bases, with 20 bases between. This CDR3 spans 17 amino acids. Looked up from germline, CDR1 is SGHNT and CDR2 is YENEEA. Written as DNA, the CDR3 is TGTGCCAGCAGCCTCGGAGAACCAGGGGTCGGCTCCTACGAGCAGTACTTC. Amino acid sequence: CASSLGEPGVGSYEQYF.

V is TRBV19 and J is TRBJ2-7; 11 bases fit TRBD2. This CDR3 has 17 amino acids. Germline values: CDR1 LNHDA, CDR2 SQIVND (reference sequence). J lost 0 bases, V lost 8 bases, and 12 bases had no gene match. The CDR3 reads CASSGTGGLAGSYEQYF. In DNA form, the CDR3 reads TGTGCCAGTTCCGGGACAGGTGGACTAGCGGGCTCCTACGAGCAGTACTTC. Looking up the rest from reference TRBV19 and TRBJ2-7 gives the full variable domain: DGGITQSPKYLFRKEGQNVTLSCEQNLNHDAMYWYRQDPGQGLRLIYYSQIVNDFQKGDIAEGYSVSREKKESFPLTVTSAQKNPTAFYLCASSGTGGLAGSYEQYFGPGTRLTVT.

This rearrangement joins TRBV28 to TRBJ1-5; TRBD1 matches at 12 bases. Trimming at V came to 4 bases and at J to 7 bases, leaving 5 bases not matched to a gene. Germline-derived CDR1 and CDR2 are MDHEN and SYDVKM. The CDR3 has 15 amino acids. Here the CDR3 reads CASSSGQGAGQPQHF. In nucleotides, the CDR3 is TGTGCCAGCAGTTCGGGACAGGGGGCAGGCCAGCCCCAGCATTTT.

V gene TRBV29-1 combines with J gene TRBJ2-7; TRBD2 might be the D (6 bases). Trimming pared 7 bases from V and 2 bases from J, leaving 15 bases between. The CDR3 covers 13 residues. Germline V gene data show CDR1 as SQVTM and CDR2 as ANQGSEA. CDR3 bases: TGCAGCGCAAGGTCGGGAGATGCCTACGAGCAGTACTTC. Translated: CSARSGDAYEQYF.

This chain joins TRBV12-5 and TRBJ2-1; D may be TRBD2 (7 bases). Germline assignment: CDR1 LGHNT and CDR2 FRNRAP. V was pared by 1 base and J by 9 bases, with 19 bases between. CDR3 length: 16 residues. CDR3 in amino acids: CASGLARGAGAVEQFF. The CDR3 region has the DNA TGTGCTAGTGGTTTGGCCCGGGGGGCGGGCGCCGTTGAGCAGTTCTTC.

The V gene is TRBV6-1, the J gene TRBJ2-7; tentatively, D is TRBD2 (6 bases). Germline CDR1 and CDR2: MNHNS and SASEGT. V lost 6 bases and J lost 4, with 16 bases in between. This CDR3 contains 14 residues. The CDR3 region is CASSSGVLGYEQYF. The CDR3 DNA reads as TGTGCCAGCAGCTCGGGGGTTTTGGGGTACGAGCAGTACTTC.

The rearrangement links TRBV28 to TRBJ1-4; the match to TRBD1 covers 8 bases. The CDR3 runs to 16 residues. Germline assignment: CDR1 MDHEN and CDR2 SYDVKM. V shed 2 bases and J 6 bases; nucleotides not matched to a gene: 8. The CDR3 DNA reads as TGTGCCAGCAGTTTAACTTTGGACAGGGAGTATGAAAAACTGTTTTTT. Protein sequence: CASSLTLDREYEKLFF.

This sequence joins TRBV30 and TRBJ2-1; 7 bases fit TRBD2. The CDR3 covers 14 residues. Germline CDR1 is GTSNPN and CDR2 is SVGIG (reference sequence). V shed 0 bases and J 9 bases; nucleotides not matched to a gene: 8. The CDR3 reads CAWSVPAGVGEQFF. The CDR3 DNA follows: TGTGCCTGGAGTGTACCGGCGGGAGTAGGTGAGCAGTTCTTC.

The chain carries TRBV19 and TRBJ1-3; D gene unclear. Germline V gene lookup returns CDR1 LNHDA and CDR2 SQIVND (reference sequence). Trimming removed 5 bases at V and 0 bases at J, with 8 bases between. The CDR3 totals 14 residues. CDR3: CASSSGVSGNTIYF. DNA of the CDR3: TGTGCCAGTAGTTCCGGTGTCTCTGGAAACACCATATATTTT.